This TCR beta chain stems from a study of blood T cell repertoires in COVID-19 (dated by TCRdb to the early 2020s). Looking at the study overall: The collaborator samples originated in the United States, Italy and Spain and spanned the acute and convalescent phases of COVID-19. The dataset comprised deeply sampled blood TCRbeta repertoires from subjects exposed to, actively infected with, or recovered from COVID-19. The samples were drawn from the first 160 participants of the ongoing ImmuneRACE study and from over a thousand subjects provided by 6 global collaborators. The repertoires were released in a freely available public database intended as a resource for research on the immune response to SARS-CoV-2. Sample metadata almost always included a de-identified subject ID, COVID-19 status, age in years and sex. Where available, HLA class I and class II types were obtained from metadata supplied by the sample provider rather than from assay-based typing. The material from the prospective study consisted of cDNA or gDNA derived from T cells, B-cell-depleted T cells, or PBMCs. Summary of the overall study and its limitations: The amount of clinical and demographic metadata varied by source and participant and was provided uncurated.

Its CDR3 holds 14 amino acids, cysteine through phenylalanine. Just the 42-base CDR3 DNA is kept, in frame starting at base 1. The germline V gene gives CDR1 as MGHDK and CDR2 as SYGVNS. V gives up 3 bases and J gives up 2 bases, and the segment between their germline ends measures 8 bases. TCRbeta CDR3 regions were amplified from genomic DNA by means of the immunoSEQ Assay, a bias-controlled multiplex PCR. The authors' pipeline ran thus. The number of nucleated cells in each sample was estimated by amplification of reference gene primers within the assay. Sequence reads were collapsed and filtered to measure the absolute abundance of every unique TCRbeta CDR3 rearrangement. Productive Simpson clonality was computed per sample as the square root of Simpson's diversity index over productive rearrangements. TCRdb carries this immuneACCESS record with in-frame sequences only. Its versions omit some clonotypes, under half of them owing to an unresolved V gene in the studies checked, with the rest unexplained. Clone size and the V and J calls come from that table; the DNA yielded D and trimming. Here the sample has about 250,000 clones; around 83% occur a single time. The ten largest account for roughly 8.7% of the sample.

This clone has only one observation. No cognate antigen has been identified for it. The input lacks base qualities; no much larger clone sits a single base away. Whole blood was collected in K2EDTA tubes by collaborating institutions according to the institutions' own protocols. For TCRbeta analysis, collaborator samples were shipped as frozen whole blood, as isolated PBMCs, or as DNA extracted from either sample type. Input material: peripheral blood. The receptor comes from a man aged 35-49 years with active or convalescent COVID-19. The chain couples TRBV25-1 to TRBJ2-1; tentative D gene TRBD1, with 6 bases matching. The DNA is TGTGCCAGCAGTGAGGGGGCTACCTACAATGAGCAGTTCTTC. Its amino acids are CASSEGATYNEQFF.